This T cell receptor (beta chain) was obtained from a study of T cell repertoires in cytomegalovirus infection. In the study overall: CMV infection and matching HLA type were both indicated by public TCR beta signatures. Broader study findings: The ex vivo response was dominated by HLA-C-restricted CMV-specific TCR beta clonotypes. Identification of carriers of CMV plus the relevant HLA was achieved through cumulative public TCR beta family frequency.

TCRdb re-analysed the reads in MiXCR, keeping a single row per CDR3 protein. In the table there are about 330,000 distinct CDR3 sequences, roughly 9.5% of which are singletons. This clonotype was observed many times. Its antigen is unidentified. V was clipped by 4 bases and J by 2 bases; unmatched bases: 1. Germline values: CDR1 SEHNR, CDR2 FQNEAQ (reference sequence). The CDR3 totals 13 residues. This receptor was identified in a human donor in good health (CMV status not recorded). Some clones in this sample may be carry-over from other donors' samples. Sequencing was carried out using PBMCs. The chain links TRBV7-9 to TRBJ1-2, with 7 positions matching TRBD1. CDR3 sequence reads: CASSSTGNYGYTF. The CDR3 region has the DNA TGTGCCAGCAGCTCGACAGGGAACTATGGCTACACCTTC. The full variable domain, completed using reference TRBV7-9 and TRBJ1-2, is DTGVSQNPRHKITKRGQNVTFRCDPISEHNRLYWYRQTLGQGPEFLTYFQNEAQLEKSRLLSDRFSAERPKGSFSTLEIQRTEQGDSAMYLCASSSTGNYGYTFGSGTRLTVV.